This TCR beta chain was sequenced during a study of blood T cell repertoires in COVID-19. Looking at the study overall: In each case, the material was cDNA or gDNA derived from T cells, B-cell-depleted T cells, or PBMCs.

Concerning this clone: At one end the junction does not follow the germline gene, possibly because of a read error.

Data came from immunoSEQ multiplex PCR; TCRdb stores just in-frame clones and leaves some out. The sample yields around 270,000 clones, approximately 85% seen once. CDR1 is SGHVS and CDR2 is FNYEAQ in the germline V gene. The CDR3 covers 15 residues. This chain links TRBV7-6 with TRBJ2-1; 10 nucleotides line up with TRBD2. The sequencing sample was made of peripheral blood. The clonotype was recovered from a human donor with COVID-19, enrolled during active disease. The donor label of this sample is uncertain. In nucleotides, the CDR3 is TGTGCCAGCAGCCTAGCGGGGGCCTCCTACAATGAGCAGTTCTTC. Its translation: CASSLAGASYNEQFF. Supplemented by reference TRBV7-6 and TRBJ2-1, the full variable domain reads GAGVSQSPRYKVTKRGQDVALRCDPISGHVSLYWYRQALGQGPEFLTYFNYEAQQDKSGLPNDRFSAERPEGSISTLTIQRTEQRDSAMYRCASSLAGASYNEQFFGPGTRLTVL.